This T cell receptor (beta chain) originates from a study of PD-1 blockade in mismatch repair-deficient tumors (dated by TCRdb to 2017 to 2019). With respect to the entire study: Between September 2013 and September 2016, 80 to 90 consecutive patients with about a dozen mismatch repair-deficient cancer types, all previously treated and progressing, were enrolled in the trial. Deep sequencing of TCR CDR3 regions was used to track tumor-associated T cell clones in peripheral blood of patients responding to PD-1 blockade.

CDR1 MDHEN and CDR2 SYDVKM were looked up in the germline V gene. CDR3 length: 15 amino acids, cysteine to phenylalanine. Only the CDR3 region is kept as DNA, spanning 45 bases read in frame from base 1. The germline ends are 12 bases apart after V is trimmed by 1 base and J by 3 bases. What the study reported, not specific to this receptor: Rapid expansion after pembrolizumab followed by contraction, generally before radiologic responses, was shown by tumor-resident clones, which were often undetectable in blood before treatment.

The library was built by means of the immunoSEQ multiplex PCR assay. TCRdb retrieved this table from immuneACCESS and kept in-frame rearrangements only. Not all clones are present; in checked studies, unresolved V genes account for under half, and no reason is known for the remainder. In all, the sample holds about 130,000 clones, and approximately 91% of those were seen once. Together, the top ten hold about 10% of the sample. For every enrolled patient, mismatch repair deficiency was confirmed by either polymerase chain reaction or immunohistochemistry. A few patients who responded to pembrolizumab therapy underwent TCR sequencing. In the phase II trial, pembrolizumab PD-1 blockade was tested prospectively in advanced mismatch repair-deficient cancers, no matter which tissue of origin the cancers came from. Serial peripheral blood T cell samples were collected before and at multiple times after starting PD-1 blockade. The timing of each blood sample was reported as weeks after the first dose of pembrolizumab.

This clone was detected only a few times. There is no known antigen for this receptor. Qualities for individual bases were not recorded, and no much larger clone is one base off. This sequence uses TRBV28 and TRBJ2-5; the D call is tentative, TRBD1 or TRBD2, as each matches 5 bases. The material sequenced was peripheral blood, taken approximately 71 weeks after starting pembrolizumab. The receptor's source is an adult with mismatch repair-deficient cancer. The CDR3 protein: CASSLSGRWKETQYF. The DNA reads TGTGCCAGCAGTTTATCAGGGAGATGGAAAGAGACCCAGTACTTC.